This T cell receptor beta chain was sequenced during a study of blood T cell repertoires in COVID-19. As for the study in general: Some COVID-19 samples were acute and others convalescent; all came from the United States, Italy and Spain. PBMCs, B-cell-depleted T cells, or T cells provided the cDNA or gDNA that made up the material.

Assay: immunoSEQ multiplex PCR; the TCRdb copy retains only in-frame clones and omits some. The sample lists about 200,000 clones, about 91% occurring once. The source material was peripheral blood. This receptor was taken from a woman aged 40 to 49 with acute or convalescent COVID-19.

The CDR3 here is CASSQDLQGAGYGYTF. The CDR3 DNA reads TGTGCCAGCAGCCAAGATCTTCAGGGGGCCGGCTATGGCTACACCTTC. The rearrangement links TRBV3-1 (or the pseudogene TRBV3-2) to TRBJ1-2, with 8 bases that match TRBD1. This CDR3 comprises 16 residues. The J segment lost 4 bases and the V segment lost 0 bases, leaving 7 bases of the junction unmatched. The germline V gene has CDR1 LGHDT and CDR2 YNNKEL (reference sequence).